The 17 T cell receptor beta chains presented below share a single source sample, sequenced in a study of blood T cell repertoires in COVID-19. TCRdb's copy holds only in-frame clones and misses some; the assay was immunoSEQ multiplex PCR. Among tens of thousands of clones, around 86% were seen once, and the ten largest hold 1.4%. The sequencing input was peripheral blood. The receptor source for this set is a woman in her sixties or seventies with acute or convalescent COVID-19.

The rearrangement joins TRBV4-1 to TRBJ2-5; maybe TRBD1 (7 bases). The CDR3 length is 15 residues. The V gene's germline CDR1 is MGHRA and CDR2 YSYEKL. Between the trimmed V and J ends, which lost 1 base and 4 bases, there was a span of 13 bases. DNA for the CDR3: TGCGCCAGCAGCCAAGTTCAGGGGGGCGCAGAGACCCAGTACTTC. Translating gives CASSQVQGGAETQYF.

The chain has TRBV4-1 and TRBJ1-2; unclear D gene. From germline, CDR1 is MGHRA and CDR2 YSYEKL. The CDR3 loop spans 14 amino acids. Trimming pared 4 bases from V and 6 bases from J, leaving 15 bases between. The CDR3: CASSPTWTNDGYTF. CDR3 bases: TGCGCCAGCAGCCCTACCTGGACTAATGATGGCTACACCTTC.

V usage is TRBV3-1 (or the pseudogene TRBV3-2) and J usage is TRBJ1-4; 8 bases line up with TRBD1. V was pared by 4 bases and J by 4 bases, with 8 bases of the junction left unmatched. Germline V gives CDR1 LGHDT, CDR2 YNNKEL (reference sequence). The CDR3 covers 16 residues. For the CDR3, the DNA is TGTGCCAGCAGCCCATTTAGGACAGGGAGTAATGAAAAACTGTTTTTT. Protein sequence: CASSPFRTGSNEKLFF.

The chain is built from TRBV5-1 and TRBJ2-1; 9 bases are a match to TRBD2. The CDR3 is 15 residues long. V trimming: 1 base; J trimming: 7 bases; junction bases outside the gene matches: 6. The germline gives CDR1 SGHRS, CDR2 YFSETQ. This CDR3 reads CASSLSLAGSNEQFF. CDR3 in DNA: TGCGCCAGCAGCTTGTCGCTAGCGGGAAGTAATGAGCAGTTCTTC.

In the case of this clone: One junction end disagrees with the germline gene, perhaps due to a read error. This chain links TRBV7-7 with TRBJ2-5; D unclear. The CDR3 covers 15 residues. Germline-derived CDR1 and CDR2 are SSHAT and FNYEAQ (reference sequence). The CDR3 loop is CASSPSLSTQETQYF. The DNA of the CDR3 is TGTGCTAGCAGCCCCTCTTTAAGCACCCAAGAGACCCAGTACTTC.

The chain couples TRBV6-5 to TRBJ1-1; the D is unclear. Germline V gives CDR1 MNHEY, CDR2 SVGAGI. V was cut by 5 bases and J by 4 bases, with 17 bases left in between. This CDR3 comprises 15 residues. CDR3 in amino acids: CASSRGGWGSTEAFF. DNA for the CDR3: TGTGCCAGCAGTCGGGGAGGTTGGGGAAGCACTGAAGCTTTCTTT.

The CDR3 coding sequence is TGTGCCAGCAGTGTAGCGTCTCTCTATGGCTACACCTTC. It specifies CASSVASLYGYTF. V is TRBV6-1 and J is TRBJ1-2; D call uncertain. Germline V gene lookup returns CDR1 MNHNS and CDR2 SASEGT. This CDR3 region has 13 residues. V lost 4 bases and J 4 bases, leaving 10 bases between the germline ends.

This rearrangement joins TRBV21-1 to TRBJ2-5; the listed D gene, TRBD2, was not tested against the DNA. TRBV21-1 is a pseudogene segment. The CDR3 totals 22 residues. CDR3 sequence: CASSKPETPEASRTSGTETQYF. DNA for the CDR3: TGTGCCAGCAGCAAACCCGAAACCCCCGAGGCTTCAAGGACTAGCGGGACGGAGACCCAGTACTTC.

The rearrangement links TRBV20-1 to TRBJ2-7, with 7 bases matching TRBD2. The ends lost 5 bases at V and 4 bases at J; junction bases unmatched: 2. The CDR3 consists of 11 residues. CDR1 DFQATT and CDR2 SNEGSKA come from the germline V gene (reference sequence). Written as DNA, the CDR3 is TGCAGTGCTGGGAGGGTGTACGAGCAGTACTTC. It encodes CSAGRVYEQYF.

V gene TRBV4-1 combines with J gene TRBJ2-5; 7 nucleotides agree with TRBD1. From germline, CDR1 is MGHRA and CDR2 YSYEKL. The CDR3 loop spans 13 amino acids. Trimming cost V 5 bases and J 4 bases; bases outside gene matches: 4. The CDR3 region has the DNA TGCGCCAGCAGCAAGGGACAGATAGAGACCCAGTACTTC. It specifies CASSKGQIETQYF.

The rearrangement joins TRBV14 to TRBJ1-1; D is ambiguous. The CDR3 runs to 13 residues. The ends were cut back, 4 bases at V and 2 bases at J, with 8 bases in the middle. Per germline, CDR1 SGHDN and CDR2 FVKESK. The CDR3 loop reads CASSLGRNTEAFF. CDR3 DNA sequence: TGTGCCAGCAGCCTCGGGAGAAACACTGAAGCTTTCTTT.

The gene calls are TRBV6-5 and TRBJ1-1; the D gene is possibly TRBD1 (5 bases). Germline assignment: CDR1 MNHEY and CDR2 SVGAGI. V lost 5 bases and J 0 bases, leaving 10 bases between the germline ends. This CDR3 comprises 14 residues. The CDR3 nucleotides read TGTGCCAGCAGTCGAATACAGGTGAACACTGAAGCTTTCTTT. This encodes CASSRIQVNTEAFF.

The chain combines TRBV5-5 with TRBJ1-4; no definite D call. The germline V gene encodes CDR1 SGHKS and CDR2 YYEKEE (reference sequence). The CDR3 covers 17 residues. Trimming pared 2 bases from V and 8 bases from J, leaving 22 bases between. The CDR3 DNA reads as TGTGCCAGCAGCTTAACAATTGGCCTTACGATCGGGGAAAAACTGTTTTTT. It translates to CASSLTIGLTIGEKLFF.

This clone was observed once. The V call is TRBV5-4, the J call TRBJ2-4, with 7 nucleotides matching TRBD1. V gave up 1 base and J gave up 8 bases; unmatched junction bases: 9. The germline V gene encodes CDR1 SGHNT and CDR2 YYREEE (reference sequence). The CDR3 is 15 amino acids. CDR3 region: CASSLSTGWKDIQYF. The CDR3 nucleotides read TGTGCCAGCAGCTTGTCGACAGGGTGGAAGGACATTCAGTACTTC.

The V call is TRBV7-3, the J call TRBJ1-2; 7 nucleotides line up with TRBD1. Trimming took 4 bases from V and 4 from J; bases not matched to a gene: 12. The germline gives CDR1 SGHTA, CDR2 FQGTGA. This CDR3 comprises 16 residues. DNA for the CDR3: TGTGCCAGCAGCTCTGAAGCCCGGGACAGAGGCTATGGCTACACCTTC. Protein: CASSSEARDRGYGYTF.

The rearrangement joins TRBV2 to TRBJ1-2; 8 nucleotides line up with TRBD1. The CDR3 is made up of 11 amino acids. Germline values: CDR1 SNHLY, CDR2 FYNNEI. The V and J ends lost 10 bases and 8 bases, in that order; junction bases with no gene match: 6. CDR3 loop: CAIGQGRGYTF. The CDR3, as DNA: TGTGCCATCGGACAGGGCCGCGGCTACACCTTC.

The CDR3 DNA follows: TGTGCCTGGAGTGGAGGAGGGGGCGCCCCGGGCGAGCAGTACTTC. Residues: CAWSGGGGAPGEQYF. The genes are TRBV30 and TRBJ2-7; D is perhaps TRBD1 (7 bases). Germline-derived CDR1 and CDR2 are GTSNPN and SVGIG (reference sequence). The length of the CDR3 is 15 residues. V was trimmed by 1 base and J by 6 bases, leaving 19 bases between them.